The clone carrying this TCR beta chain has only one observation. TCRdb's copy holds only in-frame clones and misses some; the assay was immunoSEQ multiplex PCR. The sample records roughly 96,000 clones, roughly 45% being singletons. This record belongs to a study of shared clonotypes between healthy human individuals. J gave up 3 bases and V 3 bases, and 6 bases lay outside the gene matches. This CDR3 is built from 15 residues. Germline lookup yields CDR1 SGHAT and CDR2 FQNNGV. The TCR sequence derives from a woman in her thirties or forties in good health. Some clones in this sample may be carry-over from other donors' samples. Sequenced material: PBMCs. The V gene is TRBV11-2, the J gene TRBJ2-5, with 8 nucleotides matching TRBD1. The DNA of the CDR3 is TGTGCCAGCAGCTTTGCCGGGACAGGTGAAGAGACCCAGTACTTC. Protein: CASSFAGTGEETQYF.